Given below is one TCR beta chain in context. The antigen is undetermined. With 60 Vbeta and 13 Jbeta primers, the PCR was carried out. Repertoires were generated with immunoSEQ multiplex PCR, while TCRdb's copy carries only in-frame clones and drops some. Of 100,000 to 150,000 clones in the sample, 80% were seen once. This sample was included in a study of cytomegalovirus exposure and HLA in healthy donors. Turning to the study itself: Among 350 to 500 genotyped donors, approximately 80% fell in the Caucasian-associated ancestry cluster. Whole-study findings and limits: According to the study, 160 or so TCR beta chains were cytomegalovirus-associated. Most TCR sequences were uncommon, yet certain public TCRs appeared in many donors.

Though probably carrying unrecorded immune exposures, donors were nominally healthy at sampling. Sequenced input: PBMCs. This receptor was obtained from a man aged 35-49 years in good health and CMV-seronegative.

The CDR3 DNA follows: TGTGCCTGGAGTGTAGGAGACGAAGATACGCAGTATTTT. Its protein is CAWSVGDEDTQYF. The chain couples TRBV30 to TRBJ2-3; no clear D. Trimming took 0 bases from V and 5 from J, leaving 9 bases between them. Germline lookup yields CDR1 GTSNPN and CDR2 SVGIG (reference sequence). CDR3 length equals 13 residues.